This entry describes one T cell receptor (beta chain). Its specificity is not known. The sample originates from a study of blood T cells in healthy people across ages. Study-wide results and limits: Older individuals had lower TCR beta diversity per million T cells (the decline was roughly linear). Unsorted PBMCs prevented conclusive naive versus antigen-experienced comparison.

Primed by a sample-barcoded 5' primer and a J-beta primer mix, a second PCR proceeded for 7 to 11 cycles. TCRdb redid the calling of the 5' RACE reads with MiXCR, one entry per CDR3 protein. The sample carries around 750,000 distinct CDR3 sequences, about 48% recorded once. CDR1 and CDR2 from the germline V gene are SNHLY and FYNNEI. This CDR3 is 13 amino acids long. Trimming took off 3 bases at V and 7 bases at J, with 10 bases between the two ends. Caucasian, healthy and from Russia, the donors were aged between about 6 and 90. This clonotype was obtained from a man older than 75 in good health. V gene TRBV2 combines with J gene TRBJ1-5; D not resolved. The specimen sequenced was blood. CDR3 in amino acids: CASSDAVGQPQHF. The CDR3 bases are TGTGCCAGCAGTGATGCCGTCGGGCAGCCCCAGCATTTT.